Each of the 9 T cell receptor beta chains below was sequenced from the same sample in a study of identical twins. Via MiXCR, TCRdb re-called the 5' RACE reads, giving one row per CDR3 protein. Altogether just over 500,000 distinct CDR3 sequences are present, approximately 22% being singletons, with the ten largest covering 0.91%. In addition, the sample was reused for a study of T cells expressing NK-cell markers.

The sequencing sample was made of CD4+ T cells sorted from blood. These receptors were collected from a woman between 18 and 29 years old in good health.

This clonotype has a handful of counts. The chain employs TRBV18 and TRBJ2-1; TRBD2 might be the D (5 bases). Trimming removed 0 bases from V and 15 bases from J, with 18 bases in between. Germline-derived CDR1 and CDR2 are KGHSH and LQKENI. This CDR3 is 14 amino acids long. CDR3 sequence reads: CASSPPVRADSMFF. The CDR3 bases are TGTGCCAGCTCACCACCGGTCCGAGCGGACTCAATGTTCTTC.

This clonotype was seen a few times. V and J are TRBV20-1 and TRBJ2-3; 11 bases are a match to TRBD2. Germline V gene lookup returns CDR1 DFQATT and CDR2 SNEGSKA (reference sequence). There are 17 residues in the CDR3. J was trimmed by 2 bases and V by 4 bases; bases with no gene match: 11. The DNA of the CDR3 is TGCAGTGCTACCCAATTACTGACTAGCGGGATCACAGATACGCAGTATTTT. The encoded protein is CSATQLLTSGITDTQYF.

The rearrangement joins TRBV9 to TRBJ2-7; D remains unclear. Germline CDR1 SGDLS, CDR2 YYNGEE. This CDR3 spans 14 amino acids. Trimming stripped 3 bases from V and 0 bases from J, with 10 bases between. CDR3 DNA sequence: TGTGCCAGCAGCGAATCCCACTTCTCCTACGAGCAGTACTTC. Encoded protein: CASSESHFSYEQYF.

This clonotype was counted only a few times. The chain couples TRBV20-1 to TRBJ2-3; either TRBD1 or TRBD2 may supply D (6 bases each). Germline assignment: CDR1 DFQATT and CDR2 SNEGSKA (reference sequence). The CDR3 length is 13 residues. The ends were cut back, 5 bases at V and 3 bases at J, with 12 bases in the middle. DNA for the CDR3: TGCAGTGCTCACAAGGGGGGAACAGATACGCAGTATTTT. Translating it yields CSAHKGGTDTQYF.

This clonotype was observed a few times. The rearrangement uses TRBV24-1 and TRBJ2-1; 9 bases align to TRBD1. There are 15 residues in the CDR3. J was trimmed by 7 bases and V by 3 bases; bases with no gene match: 6. Looked up from germline, CDR1 is KGHDR and CDR2 is SFDVKD. CDR3 nucleotides: TGTGCCACCAGTGATGCCGGGACAGGGCGGAATGAGCAGTTCTTC. Its protein product is CATSDAGTGRNEQFF.

This clonotype was seen only a few times. This rearrangement joins TRBV27 to TRBJ2-7, with D possibly TRBD2 on 5 matching bases. The germline V and J ends were trimmed by 6 bases and 4 bases, with 19 bases remaining between them. This CDR3 has 15 amino acids. The germline CDR1 and CDR2 sequences are MNHEY and SMNVEV (reference sequence). The CDR3 loop is CASRRSGRGVYEQYF. The CDR3 DNA sequence: TGTGCCAGCAGGCGAAGCGGTCGTGGCGTTTACGAGCAGTACTTC.

This chain's CDR3 is CASSYESNSPLHF. CDR3 sequence (DNA): TGTGCCAGCAGCTACGAATCTAATTCACCCCTCCACTTT. V is TRBV7-9 and J is TRBJ1-6, with D hard to call. This CDR3 is 13 amino acids long. V was shortened by 4 bases and J by 6 bases, with 7 bases between the two germline ends. Germline CDR1 and CDR2: SEHNR and FQNEAQ (reference sequence).

This clonotype was picked up a small number of times. The chain joins TRBV10-3 to TRBJ1-5, with D unresolved. This CDR3 is built from 13 residues. Germline CDR1 ENHRY, CDR2 SYGVKD. Deletions cut 8 bases from V and 4 bases from J, with 12 bases between. The CDR3 is CAIGHDENQPQHF. The CDR3 DNA follows: TGTGCCATCGGCCATGACGAGAATCAGCCCCAGCATTTT.

This clonotype was found a few times. The rearrangement uses TRBV5-1 and TRBJ2-7; a possible D gene is TRBD2 (5 bases). The CDR3 is 15 residues long. The ends were cut back, 5 bases at V and 3 bases at J, with 18 bases in the middle. CDR1 and CDR2 from the germline V gene are SGHRS and YFSETQ. DNA for the CDR3: TGCGCCAGCAGACACGGGATGGGTACGATCTACGAGCAGTACTTC. Translating it yields CASRHGMGTIYEQYF.